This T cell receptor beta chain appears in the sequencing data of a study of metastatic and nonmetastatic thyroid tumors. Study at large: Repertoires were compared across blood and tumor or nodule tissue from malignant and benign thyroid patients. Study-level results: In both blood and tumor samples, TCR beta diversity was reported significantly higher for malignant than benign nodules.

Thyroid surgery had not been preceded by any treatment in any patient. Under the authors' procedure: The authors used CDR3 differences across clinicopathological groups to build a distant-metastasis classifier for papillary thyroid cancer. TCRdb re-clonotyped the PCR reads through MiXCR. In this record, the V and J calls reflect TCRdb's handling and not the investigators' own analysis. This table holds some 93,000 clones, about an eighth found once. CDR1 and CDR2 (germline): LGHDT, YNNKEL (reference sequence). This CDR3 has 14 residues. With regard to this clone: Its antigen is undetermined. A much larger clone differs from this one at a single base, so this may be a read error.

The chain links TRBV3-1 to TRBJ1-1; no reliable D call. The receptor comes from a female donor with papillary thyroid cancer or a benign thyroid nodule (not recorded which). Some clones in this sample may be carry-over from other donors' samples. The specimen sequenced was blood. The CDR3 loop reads CASSQDVLNTEALF. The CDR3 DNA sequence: TGTGCCAGCAGCCAAGACGTTCTGAACACTGAAGCTTTATTT.